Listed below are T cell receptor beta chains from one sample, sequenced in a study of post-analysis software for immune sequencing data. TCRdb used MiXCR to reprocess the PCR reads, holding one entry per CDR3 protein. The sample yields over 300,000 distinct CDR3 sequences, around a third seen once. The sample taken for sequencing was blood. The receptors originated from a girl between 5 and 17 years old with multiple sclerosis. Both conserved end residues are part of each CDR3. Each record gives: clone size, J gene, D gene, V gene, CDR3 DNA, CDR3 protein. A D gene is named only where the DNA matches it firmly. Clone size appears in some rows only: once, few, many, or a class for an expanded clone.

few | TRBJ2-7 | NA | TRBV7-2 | TGTGCCAGCAGCCGGCGCGGGGCCTACGAGCAGTACTTC | CASSRRGAYEQYF
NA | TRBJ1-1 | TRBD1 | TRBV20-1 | TGCAGTGCCACGACAGGGGCGGATCCCCGAGGGGCTTTCTTT | CSATTGADPRGAFF
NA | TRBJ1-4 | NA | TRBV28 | TGTGCCAGCAGTTCAGGGAGGGCCGGAGAAAAACTGTTTTTT | CASSSGRAGEKLFF
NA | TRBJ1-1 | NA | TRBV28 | TGTGCCAGCAGTCCCTCCTTTGGGGCGGATGAAGCTTTCTTT | CASSPSFGADEAFF
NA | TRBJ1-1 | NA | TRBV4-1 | TGCGCCAGCAGCCCCCGACAGAGAGATATGAACACTGAAGCTTTCTTT | CASSPRQRDMNTEAFF
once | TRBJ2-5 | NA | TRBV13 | TGTGCCAGCCTTTCACGGACTACCCATCCGGGGAGCCAGTACTTC | CASLSRTTHPGSQYF
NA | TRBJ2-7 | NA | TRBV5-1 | TGCGCCAGCAGCTTGTTGTGGGTCTTATCGGGAACCTACGAGCAGTACTTC | CASSLLWVLSGTYEQYF
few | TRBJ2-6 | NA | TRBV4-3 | TGCGCCAGCAGCCAAGACCGGTTCTCTGGGGCCAACGTCCTGACTTTC | CASSQDRFSGANVLTF
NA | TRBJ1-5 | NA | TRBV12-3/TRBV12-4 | TGTGCCAGCAGTTTAAGTTACCCCGGGGGGAATCAGCCCCAGCATTTT | CASSLSYPGGNQPQHF
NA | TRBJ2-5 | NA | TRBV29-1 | TGCAGCGGGTCGCGGGGACAAGAGACCCAGTACTTC | CSGSRGQETQYF
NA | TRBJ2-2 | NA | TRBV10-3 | TGTGCCACCGGACGGCCGAACACCGGGGAGCTGTTTTTT | CATGRPNTGELFF
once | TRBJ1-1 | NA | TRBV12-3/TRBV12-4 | TGTGCCAGCAGTGTCCAGGTCGGAGAAGCTTTCTTT | CASSVQVGEAFF
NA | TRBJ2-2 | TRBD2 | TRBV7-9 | TGTGCCAGCAGCCCCGGACTAGCGGGGGTTAGCGGGGAGCTGTTTTTT | CASSPGLAGVSGELFF
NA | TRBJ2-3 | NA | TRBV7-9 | TGTGCCAGCAGAAGAATAGGGGGGCAAGATACGCAGTATTTT | CASRRIGGQDTQYF